Below, 28 T cell receptor beta chains from the same sample are listed, as sequenced in a study of blood T cells in healthy people across ages. Alongside a J-beta primer mix, a sample-barcoded 5' primer served in a second PCR lasting about 7 to 12 cycles. TCRdb redid the calling of the 5' RACE reads with MiXCR, one entry per CDR3 protein. This sample yields around 1.7 million distinct CDR3 sequences, of which approximately 30% are seen a single time; less than 9.5% belongs to the top ten. The material sequenced was blood. Source of these receptors: a woman in her 30s in good health.

Of note for this clonotype: Being one base from a much bigger clone, this may be a read error. DNA of the CDR3: TGTGCCAGCAGTCGAACAGGAACTGGGGTCAACGTCCTGACTTTC. This translates into CASSRTGTGVNVLTF. The chain is built from TRBV6-6 and TRBJ2-6, with D maybe TRBD1 (5 bases). The CDR3 spans 15 residues. In germline, CDR1 is MNHNY, CDR2 SVGAGI (reference sequence).

About this clonotype itself: A read error may account for a junction end that differs from germline. V is TRBV18 and J is TRBJ2-7; the D gene is possibly TRBD2 (6 bases). TRBJ2-5 explains the end of the DNA better; the J call may be wrong. This CDR3 is built from 13 residues. Germline V gene lookup returns CDR1 KGHSH and CDR2 LQKENI. The CDR3 DNA follows: TGTGCCAACTCACCGACGGGGGTGGAGACCCAGTACTTC. Its protein product is CANSPTGVETQYF.

This clonotype occurred a few times. This chain links TRBV7-9 with TRBJ2-3; D possibly uses TRBD1 or TRBD2 (5 bases each). Germline values: CDR1 SEHNR, CDR2 FQNEAQ (reference sequence). The CDR3 totals 15 residues. V gave up 5 bases and J gave up 4 bases, with 16 bases separating them. CDR3 nucleotide sequence: TGTGCCAGCAGCCCCCCCGGGGCGTCCGCAGATACGCAGTATTTT. Residues: CASSPPGASADTQYF.

A single count supports this clonotype. A single base separates this from a much larger clone, so it may be a read error. The chain combines TRBV20-1 with TRBJ2-7; 8 positions agree with TRBD1. The CDR3 runs 16 residues. Germline loops: CDR1 DFQATT, CDR2 SNEGSKA (reference sequence). CDR3 bases: TGCAGTGTTAGAGATAGCGGACAGGGTAGAGGCTACGAGCAGTACTTC. Its protein is CSVRDSGQGRGYEQYF.

J is TRBJ2-3 and V is TRBV20-1, with 10 bases that match TRBD2. This CDR3 region has 15 residues. Trimming cost V 5 bases and J 8 bases; bases outside gene matches: 13. Germline CDR1 DFQATT, CDR2 SNEGSKA (reference sequence). As DNA, the CDR3 is TGCAGTGCTTCCATGCCGGGACTAGCGTTTGGTACGCAGTATTTT. This gives the protein CSASMPGLAFGTQYF.

This clonotype was counted between two and nine times. The CDR3 DNA reads TGTGCCAGCAGGATCCGGGTTACTAGCACAGATACGCAGTATTTT. This gives the protein CASRIRVTSTDTQYF. The chain combines TRBV12-3 or TRBV12-4 with TRBJ2-3; D is ambiguous. The CDR3 is 15 residues long. V was trimmed by 6 bases and J by 0 bases, leaving 13 bases between them.

Only a few counts were recorded for this clonotype. The chain is built from TRBV4-1 and TRBJ2-1; D is unresolved. CDR1 is MGHRA, CDR2 YSYEKL, per germline. This CDR3 region has 12 residues. V lost 0 bases to trimming and J lost 8 bases, with 5 bases between them. DNA for the CDR3: TGCGCCAGCAGCCAAGATGTATATGAGCAGTTCTTC. Its protein is CASSQDVYEQFF.

This clonotype was found a few times. The chain recombines TRBV5-1 with TRBJ1-1; 7 bases map to TRBD1. Trimming removed 2 bases from V and 4 bases from J; junction bases left unmatched: 14. This CDR3 spans 17 amino acids. Germline CDR1 SGHRS, CDR2 YFSETQ. CDR3 loop: CASSFYQGGDLRTEAFF. CDR3 in DNA: TGCGCCAGCAGCTTCTATCAGGGGGGGGACCTACGCACTGAAGCTTTCTTT. Variable domain in full (rest from reference TRBV5-1 and TRBJ1-1): KAGVTQTPRYLIKTRGQQVTLSCSPISGHRSVSWYQQTPGQGLQFLFEYFSETQRNKGNFPGRFSGRQFSNSRSEMNVSTLELGDSALYLCASSFYQGGDLRTEAFFGQGTRLTVV.

CDR3 protein: CASSQGWGDRTYGYTF. The CDR3 DNA sequence: TGTGCCAGCAGCCAAGGATGGGGAGACCGGACCTATGGCTACACCTTC. The rearrangement links TRBV4-2 to TRBJ1-2, with D uncertain. The V gene lost 1 base and the J gene lost 4 bases, with 16 bases spanning the gap. Germline CDR1 and CDR2: LGHNA and YNFKEQ. The length of the CDR3 is 16 residues.

This clonotype was counted many times. The chain recombines TRBV12-3 or TRBV12-4 with TRBJ2-1; TRBD2 is a possible D gene (6 bases). Trimming stripped 2 bases from V and 8 bases from J, with 19 bases between. This CDR3 contains 16 residues. CDR3 region: CASSLPLGQEGHEQFF. DNA for the CDR3: TGTGCCAGCAGTTTACCCCTTGGGCAGGAGGGGCATGAGCAGTTCTTC.

In its sample, this clonotype was seen a few times. This chain uses TRBV11-2 with TRBJ2-5, with TRBD2 as a possible D gene (7 bases). Trimming removed 1 base at V and 7 bases at J, with 19 bases between. CDR3 length: 16 amino acids. Germline V gene sequence: CDR1 SGHAT, CDR2 FQNNGV. CDR3 sequence reads: CASSLVGGAQYGTQYF. Written as DNA, the CDR3 is TGTGCCAGCAGCTTAGTAGGGGGGGCGCAATATGGGACCCAGTACTTC.

The rearrangement uses TRBV6-5 and TRBJ1-5; D may be TRBD1 (6 bases). V lost 2 bases, J lost 6 bases, and 17 bases lay in between. The CDR3 has 16 residues. CDR1 and CDR2 from the germline V gene are MNHEY and SVGAGI. The CDR3 region is CASSYGRGGGIQPQHF. The CDR3 nucleotides read TGTGCCAGCAGTTACGGTAGGGGAGGGGGAATTCAGCCCCAGCATTTT.

The gene calls are TRBV20-1 and TRBJ1-3; 7 bases are shared with TRBD1. Germline V gene sequence: CDR1 DFQATT, CDR2 SNEGSKA (reference sequence). V lost 2 bases, J lost 3 bases, and 4 bases stayed unmatched. The CDR3 consists of 14 residues. The CDR3 protein is CSARPGGIGNTIYF. The DNA of the CDR3 is TGCAGTGCTAGACCAGGGGGTATTGGAAACACCATATATTTT.

V usage is TRBV20-1 and J usage is TRBJ2-3; 8 bases are shared with TRBD2. CDR1 and CDR2 from the germline V gene are DFQATT and SNEGSKA (reference sequence). The trim removed 5 bases at V and 2 bases at J, leaving 3 bases unmatched. The CDR3 has 13 residues. CDR3 DNA: TGCAGTGCTCCGGGACTAGTCACAGATACGCAGTATTTT. Protein sequence: CSAPGLVTDTQYF.

J is TRBJ1-5 and V is TRBV30, with D possibly TRBD1 on 5 matching bases. Germline V gene data show CDR1 as GTSNPN and CDR2 as SVGIG (reference sequence). V gave up 0 bases and J gave up 6 bases, with 12 bases separating them. This CDR3 region has 14 residues. Here the CDR3 DNA reads TGTGCCTGGAGTGTTTCTTGGGGGACTCAGCCCCAGCATTTT. Encoded protein: CAWSVSWGTQPQHF.

The chain is built from TRBV7-8 and TRBJ1-1, with D tentatively TRBD1 (5 bases). The CDR3 extends over 15 amino acids. Germline CDR1 SGHVS, CDR2 FQNEAQ. V lost 1 base, J lost 1 base, and 10 bases lay in between. The CDR3 DNA reads as TGTGCCAGCAGCTTAGATTTTGGGGGGAACACTGAAGCTTTCTTT. Its translation is CASSLDFGGNTEAFF.

This clonotype has at least ten counts. The V and J genes are TRBV29-1 and TRBJ2-7; D is undetermined. In germline, CDR1 is SQVTM, CDR2 ANQGSEA. Trimming cost V 7 bases and J 1 base, with 11 bases left between them. CDR3 length: 12 residues. The CDR3 sequence is CSALFGSYEQYF. The CDR3, as DNA: TGCAGCGCACTGTTTGGGTCCTACGAGCAGTACTTC.

This clonotype was counted a few times. The chain has TRBV11-1 and TRBJ2-1; D perhaps matches TRBD2 (6 bases). V shed 8 bases and J shed 8 bases, with 13 bases lying between them. From germline, CDR1 is SGHAT and CDR2 FQDESV (reference sequence). The CDR3 is made up of 12 amino acids. CDR3 amino acids: CASSEGRDEQFF. In nucleotides, the CDR3 is TGTGCCAGCTCGGAGGGTCGTGATGAGCAGTTCTTC.

This clonotype was counted a few times. The J gene is TRBJ2-1, the V gene TRBV20-1; D possibly corresponds to TRBD2 (5 bases). This CDR3 has 11 residues. The germline gives CDR1 DFQATT, CDR2 SNEGSKA (reference sequence). V lost 6 bases and J lost 4, with 7 bases in between. The CDR3 sequence: CSATRYNEQFF. In nucleotides, the CDR3 is TGCAGTGCCACTAGGTACAATGAGCAGTTCTTC.

The sample holds many counts of this clonotype. The rearrangement links TRBV6-2 or TRBV6-3 to TRBJ2-7; a possible D gene is TRBD1 (6 bases). V was pared by 7 bases and J by 6 bases, with 10 bases between. This CDR3 contains 11 residues. Germline CDR1 and CDR2: MNHEY and SVGEGT. This chain's CDR3 is CASKTGLEQYF. CDR3 DNA: TGTGCCAGCAAAACAGGGCTCGAGCAGTACTTC.

This chain uses TRBV7-2 with TRBJ2-1, with 10 bases matching TRBD2. Germline V CDR1 and CDR2: SGHTA, FQGNSA. This CDR3 comprises 15 residues. V shed 5 bases, J shed 5 bases, and the junction held 6 bases outside the gene matches. CDR3 in DNA: TGTGCCAGCAGCGCCCTAGCGGGAGCGGACAATGAGCAGTTCTTC. This gives the protein CASSALAGADNEQFF.

This clonotype was counted only a few times. The rearrangement joins TRBV24-1 to TRBJ1-6; the D gene is possibly TRBD1 (5 bases). Trimming cost V 9 bases and J 16 bases, with 9 bases left between them. The V gene's germline CDR1 is KGHDR and CDR2 SFDVKD. CDR3 length: 9 residues. The CDR3 is CATHDRLHF. CDR3 nucleotide sequence: TGTGCCACCCACGACAGACTCCACTTT.

This clonotype has just a few counts. This chain connects TRBV14 to TRBJ2-7, with D maybe TRBD1 (5 bases). Per the germline V gene, CDR1 is SGHDN and CDR2 is FVKESK. The CDR3 has 14 residues. Trimming pared 4 bases from V and 1 base from J, leaving 11 bases between. CDR3 amino acids: CASSRSGLSYEQYF. For the CDR3, the DNA is TGTGCCAGCAGCCGTTCAGGGCTTTCCTACGAGCAGTACTTC.

The table lists this clonotype with a few counts. The junction does not match germline at one end; this may be a read error. The chain carries TRBV4-2 and TRBJ1-2; D is undetermined. CDR3 length equals 15 residues. Germline CDR1 LGHNA, CDR2 YNFKEQ. The CDR3 nucleotides read TGTGCCAGCAGCAAAGAACTGCACCCTAACTATGGCTACACCTTC. This encodes CASSKELHPNYGYTF.

The chain carries TRBV6-6 and TRBJ2-3; 7 nucleotides agree with TRBD2. J gave up 5 bases and V 10 bases, and 15 bases lay outside the gene matches. The CDR3 consists of 15 residues. Germline CDR1 reads MNHNY; CDR2 reads SVGAGI (reference sequence). The CDR3, as DNA: TGTGCCACGAAGCCAGAAGGCGGGAGCGGAGATACGCAGTATTTT. This sequence encodes CATKPEGGSGDTQYF.

This clonotype was picked up many times. This chain uses TRBV13 with TRBJ1-1, with D perhaps TRBD1 (5 bases). The germline CDR1 and CDR2 sequences are PRHDT and FYEKMQ (reference sequence). This CDR3 has 13 residues. Deletions cut 3 bases from V and 8 bases from J, with 13 bases between. The CDR3 sequence: CASSLGQNSEAFF. DNA of the CDR3: TGTGCCAGCAGCTTGGGGCAAAATTCGGAAGCTTTCTTT.

There are a few counts of this clonotype. The chain combines TRBV28 with TRBJ2-5; a possible D gene is TRBD2 (7 bases). The CDR3 is made up of 17 amino acids. The germline V gene has CDR1 MDHEN and CDR2 SYDVKM. V was clipped by 6 bases and J by 4 bases, with 24 bases between them. The CDR3: CASSRRRRGGRGETQYF. The CDR3, as DNA: TGTGCCAGCAGCCGCCGGAGGCGCGGGGGCCGGGGAGAGACCCAGTACTTC.

In the case of this clonotype: The junction departs from germline at one end; a sequencing error may be responsible. CDR3 sequence: CANSLAGVTDTQYF. The DNA for the CDR3 is TGTGCCAACAGCTTAGCGGGAGTCACAGATACGCAGTATTTT. V and J are TRBV7-6 and TRBJ2-3; TRBD2 matches at 9 bases. The CDR3 totals 14 residues. CDR1 SGHVS and CDR2 FNYEAQ come from the germline V gene.